The T cell receptor beta chain under discussion was sequenced for a study of blood T cell repertoires in COVID-19. Across the study: Researchers got acute and convalescent COVID-19 samples from the United States, Italy and Spain. PBMCs, B-cell-depleted T cells, or T cells provided the cDNA or gDNA that made up the material.

This CDR3 is built from 15 residues. The V and J ends lost 6 bases and 2 bases respectively, with 14 bases between them. Germline CDR1 MDHEN, CDR2 SYDVKM. How the authors handled the data: Counts of nucleated cells, estimated from reference gene primer amplification, were obtained. The data were produced by immunoSEQ multiplex PCR, yet TCRdb's version contains in-frame clones alone and is incomplete. V and J calls and clone size are those listed in that table; D and trimming were worked out from the DNA. The data contain around 120,000 clones, 85% to 90% of them singletons. The specimen sequenced was peripheral blood. The chain is built from TRBV28 and TRBJ2-1; the D gene is possibly TRBD2 (6 bases). This clonotype was sampled from an elderly man with acute or convalescent COVID-19. The CDR3 region has the DNA TGTGCCAGCAGGAGGAGGGGTCCCACCTACAATGAGCAGTTCTTC. Translation: CASRRRGPTYNEQFF.